Listed here is a single TCR beta chain. The data derive from a study of blood T cell repertoires in COVID-19. Study-level information: PBMCs, B-cell-depleted T cells, or T cells provided the cDNA or gDNA that made up the material.

TCRdb's table, derived via immunoSEQ multiplex PCR, lists solely in-frame clones and lacks some. The sample carries roughly 400,000 clones, roughly 86% recorded once. Trimming cost V 3 bases and J 5 bases, with 14 bases left between them. This CDR3 has 14 amino acids. Germline assignment: CDR1 SGHRS and CDR2 YFSETQ. Participants spanned ages 18 to 89 years and resided in about two dozen US areas. Sequenced input: PBMCs or T cells enriched from blood (not recorded which). The sequence was obtained from a woman between 25 and 40 years old who had recovered from COVID-19. The rearrangement joins TRBV5-1 to TRBJ2-5; D may be TRBD2 (6 bases). CDR3 in amino acids: CASSSRLVQETQYF. Here the CDR3 DNA reads TGCGCCAGCAGCTCCCGACTAGTTCAGGAGACCCAGTACTTC.